This T cell receptor (beta chain) was sequenced for a study of T cell responses to AZD1222 COVID-19 vaccine (dated by TCRdb to about 2021). Describing the broader study: AZD1222 recipients whose second dose came at about 4 weeks and those whose second dose came at about 12 weeks were combined into one group, since spike-specific TCR depth and breadth did not differ between the two schedules. Enrollment into the trials was organized by age into subgroups of 18-55, 56-69 and 70-plus years, and those subgroups contained roughly 150, 30 and 60 TCR-sequenced participants, respectively. TCR sequencing covered over 230 trial participants: 200 to 210 given two doses of AZD1222 and some 25 given two doses of MenACWY control vaccine. What the authors observed across the whole study: A significant rise in spike-specific TCR breadth and depth was observed after two AZD1222 doses relative to day 0 and relative to MenACWY recipients. CD4 TCRs associated with the vaccine covered the entire spike protein, and the dominant responses were in regions 160-218 and 743-854. Conclusions about previously exposed vaccinees are limited, since just five to seven AZD1222 recipients were seropositive for SARS-CoV-2 at baseline. Because no day 14 peak-response samples were available, repertoires were characterized only after the peak T cell response. Participants were mostly white British, with more females than males. The authors suggested clonal diversity may have been underestimated. Nearly half of unique spike-specific TCRs reportedly recognized epitopes outside regions mutated in the B.1.351 and B.1.1.7 variants. In the small 56-69-year group, the increase in depth fell short of significance, most likely because of low power.

The CDR3 regions of human TCRbeta chains were analyzed by immunosequencing. The published analysis was carried out like this. Repertoire TCRs were matched against a reference library of SARS-CoV-2-specific TCRs generated with the MIRA antigen-specificity platform. Breadth meant the fraction of unique TCRs that were SARS-CoV-2-associated, whereas depth meant the fraction of total T cells that were SARS-CoV-2-associated. Using the MIRA data, every spike-specific TCR was mapped to the spike region that the TCR reacted to and assigned to either a CD4 or a CD8 class. Log10-transformed breadth and depth values were compared by one-way ANOVA with Sidak's multiple comparisons tests. The table was pulled from immuneACCESS by TCRdb, which kept in-frame rearrangements only. Such tables lose some clones; where checked, under half of the loss comes from unresolved V genes, and the rest has no known cause. V, J and clone size derive from that table, while D and trimming were established from the DNA sequence. In this sample the table shows about 110,000 clones, roughly 90% of which occur a single time. Around 2.3% of the sample is in the top ten clones.

The junction shows trimming of 4 bases on V and 5 bases on J, plus 17 bases between the germline ends. The CDR3 contains 15 residues, cysteine and phenylalanine counted. Here the CDR3 DNA is all that survives: 45 bases in frame from base 1. Per the germline V gene, SGHDN is the CDR1 and FVKESK is the CDR2. In regard to this clone: Its specific antigen is unknown. The record has no base qualities; no much larger clone is one base away.

What this sample's time point label stands for: baseline before first vaccination. Vaccinee samples were obtained from the UK trials COV001 and COV002, which included a single-blind randomized controlled phase 2/3 trial of AZD1222 (ChAdOx1 nCoV-19) in healthy adults. Trial participant PBMC samples were collected at day 0 and day 28 after the second dose for TCRbeta chain sequencing. The material sequenced was peripheral blood, taken on day 0 of AZD1222 vaccination. This TCR came from an adult in good health. The sequence joins TRBV14 to TRBJ1-2; the D gene cannot be named for sure. The DNA reads as follows: TGTGCCAGCAGCCCCTCCACAATGGGGAGGTATGGCTACACCTTC. This translates into CASSPSTMGRYGYTF.